These 9 T cell receptor beta chains share one sample of origin, sequenced in a study of read filtering for tumor transcriptome and immune sequencing. The library was built from about 400 ng RNA with molecular barcoded adaptors for alpha/delta and beta/gamma chains. TCRdb re-called the reads through MiXCR, storing one row per CDR3 protein. The repertoire includes about 23,000 distinct CDR3 sequences, 12% to 15% of them detected once, and more than 50% sits in the top ten. Source material: a population of CD138-negative cells sorted from bone marrow. The receptors come from a donor at least 40 years old with multiple myeloma.

There are a few counts of this clonotype. Just one base apart from a much larger clone, this may be a read error. The V gene is TRBV2, the J gene TRBJ1-5; TRBD1 matches at 7 bases. The CDR3 length is 14 residues. Germline CDR1 SNHLY, CDR2 FYNNEI. As DNA, the CDR3 is TGTGCCAGCATGGGGGACAGTAGCCATCAGCCCCAGCATTTT. The encoded protein is CASMGDSSHQPQHF.

There are many counts of this clonotype. V is TRBV28 and J is TRBJ2-1; TRBD2 matches 8 bases. The CDR3 runs 19 residues. The V gene end was trimmed by 3 bases and the J gene end by 0 bases; junction bases not matched to a gene: 13. Germline CDR1 reads MDHEN; CDR2 reads SYDVKM. For the CDR3, the DNA is TGTGCCAGCAGTTTGGGTCCCAGCGGGAGTTACGACTCCTACAATGAGCAGTTCTTC. Protein: CASSLGPSGSYDSYNEQFF.

This clonotype was seen many times. This chain uses TRBV5-1 with TRBJ1-4; D not resolved. Trimming removed 2 bases at V and 15 bases at J, with 17 bases between. The CDR3 spans 13 residues. Per germline, CDR1 SGHRS and CDR2 YFSETQ. The CDR3 loop is CASSFKSGAAMFF. CDR3 DNA: TGCGCCAGCAGCTTCAAATCAGGCGCCGCGATGTTTTTT.

Concerning this clonotype: This is likely a read error, given that the CDR3 carries no conserved phenylalanine or tryptophan at its end. The DNA of the CDR3 is TGTGCCAGCAGTTTATCCCAGGGAGGGCTAGCAGATACGCAGTATTCT. Protein: CASSLSQGGLADTQYS. The rearrangement joins TRBV28 to TRBJ2-3; 7 nucleotides line up with TRBD2. CDR1 MDHEN and CDR2 SYDVKM come from the germline V gene. Losses at the gene ends were 1 base for V and 4 bases for J; bases not matched to a gene: 8. This CDR3 contains 16 residues.

This sequence joins TRBV29-1 and TRBJ1-1; D is perhaps TRBD1 (5 bases). CDR1 is SQVTM, CDR2 ANQGSEA, per germline. The CDR3 sequence is 10 residues long. V lost 7 bases to trimming and J lost 5 bases, with 8 bases between them. The DNA of the CDR3 is TGCAGCGGGGGGGGGACTGAAGCTTTCTTT. This sequence encodes CSGGGTEAFF.

This clonotype was seen a handful of times. This chain joins TRBV29-1 and TRBJ2-7; no firm D call. CDR1 is SQVTM and CDR2 is ANQGSEA in the germline V gene. The CDR3 covers 14 residues. Trimming stripped 0 bases from V and 1 base from J, with 10 bases between. This chain's CDR3 is CSVEDPSRSYEQYF. CDR3 in DNA: TGCAGCGTTGAAGATCCCTCCAGGTCCTACGAGCAGTACTTC.

This clonotype was detected ten times or more. This chain links TRBV20-1 with TRBJ2-5; no reliable D call. The germline V and J ends were trimmed by 6 bases and 4 bases, with 12 bases remaining between them. The germline V gene has CDR1 DFQATT and CDR2 SNEGSKA (reference sequence). The CDR3 covers 12 residues. CDR3 DNA sequence: TGCAGTGCCGCCGAAAGGGTAGAGACCCAGTACTTC. This codes for CSAAERVETQYF.

This clonotype was seen at least ten times. The rearrangement links TRBV3-1 to TRBJ2-1, with 11 bases lining up with TRBD1. CDR3 length equals 16 residues. Germline V gene sequence: CDR1 LGHDT, CDR2 YNNKEL (reference sequence). V lost 4 bases to trimming and J lost 5 bases; unmatched junction nucleotides: 7. In DNA form, the CDR3 reads TGTGCCAGCAGCCTAAGGACAGGGGGCCTCCACAATGAGCAGTTCTTC. Translated, it gives CASSLRTGGLHNEQFF.

This clonotype was counted only a few times. The CDR3 loop reads CASSLGQSSGNTIYF. In nucleotides, the CDR3 is TGTGCCAGCTCACTCGGACAATCCTCTGGAAACACCATATATTTT. V usage is TRBV18 and J usage is TRBJ1-3; D possibly corresponds to TRBD1 (5 bases). CDR3 size: 15 residues. Trimming removed 4 bases at V and 0 bases at J, with 10 bases between. Germline V gives CDR1 KGHSH, CDR2 LQKENI.